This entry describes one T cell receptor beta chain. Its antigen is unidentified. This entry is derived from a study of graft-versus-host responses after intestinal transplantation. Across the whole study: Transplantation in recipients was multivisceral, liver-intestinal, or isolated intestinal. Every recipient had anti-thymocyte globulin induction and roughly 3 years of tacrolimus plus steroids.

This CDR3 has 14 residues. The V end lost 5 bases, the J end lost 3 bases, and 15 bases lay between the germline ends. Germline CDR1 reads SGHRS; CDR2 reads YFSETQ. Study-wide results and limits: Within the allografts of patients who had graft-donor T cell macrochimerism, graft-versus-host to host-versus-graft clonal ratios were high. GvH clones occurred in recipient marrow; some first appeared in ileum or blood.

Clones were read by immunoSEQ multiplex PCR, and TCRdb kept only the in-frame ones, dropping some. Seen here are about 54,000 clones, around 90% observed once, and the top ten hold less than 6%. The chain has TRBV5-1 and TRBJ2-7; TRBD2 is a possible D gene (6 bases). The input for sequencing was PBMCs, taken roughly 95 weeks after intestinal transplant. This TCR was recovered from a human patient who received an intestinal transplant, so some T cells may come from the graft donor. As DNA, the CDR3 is TGCGCCAGCAGTTGGGACTCGGGGAGCTACGAGCAGTACTTC. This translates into CASSWDSGSYEQYF.